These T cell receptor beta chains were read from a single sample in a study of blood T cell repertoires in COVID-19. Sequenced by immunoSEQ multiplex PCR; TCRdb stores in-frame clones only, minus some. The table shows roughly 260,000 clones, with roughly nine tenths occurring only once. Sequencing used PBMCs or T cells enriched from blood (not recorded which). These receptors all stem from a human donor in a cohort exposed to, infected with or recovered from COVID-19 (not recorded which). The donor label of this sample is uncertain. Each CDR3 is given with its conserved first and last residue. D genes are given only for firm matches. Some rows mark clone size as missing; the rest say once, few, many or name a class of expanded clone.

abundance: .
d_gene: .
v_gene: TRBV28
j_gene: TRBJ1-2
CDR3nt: TGTGCCAGTGGTTCCCTAGGAAATGGCTACACCTTC
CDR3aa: CASGSLGNGYTF

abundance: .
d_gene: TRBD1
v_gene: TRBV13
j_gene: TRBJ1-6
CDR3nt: TGTGCCAGCAGCTTTAACAGGGGATGGGATTCACCCCTCCACTTT
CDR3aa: CASSFNRGWDSPLHF

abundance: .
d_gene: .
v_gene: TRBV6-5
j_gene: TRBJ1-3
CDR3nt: TGTGCCAGCAGCTCCGGGGGAAACACCATATATTTT
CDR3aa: CASSSGGNTIYF

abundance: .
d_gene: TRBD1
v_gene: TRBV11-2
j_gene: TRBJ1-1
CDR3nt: TGTGCCAGCAGCTTAGGACGACAGGGGGCGGGAAGAGTAGCTTTCTTT
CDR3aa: CASSLGRQGAGRVAFF

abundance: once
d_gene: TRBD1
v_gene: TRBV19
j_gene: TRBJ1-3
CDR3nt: TGTGCCAGTAGTATACCCCTCGGGACAGTTGGAAACACCATATATTTT
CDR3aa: CASSIPLGTVGNTIYF

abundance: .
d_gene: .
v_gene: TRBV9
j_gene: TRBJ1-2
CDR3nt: TGTGCCAGCAGCTCGCGCGGATGGGGGGACCCCACCTTC
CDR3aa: CASSSRGWGDPTF

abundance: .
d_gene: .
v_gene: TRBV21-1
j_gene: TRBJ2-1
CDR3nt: TGTGCCAGCACCGGGATTTCCTACAATGAGCAGTTCTTC
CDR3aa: CASTGISYNEQFF

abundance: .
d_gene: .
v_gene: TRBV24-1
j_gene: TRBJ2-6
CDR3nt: TGTGCCACCAGTGACCTTGACAGATCTGGGGCCAACGTCCTGACTTTC
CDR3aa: CATSDLDRSGANVLTF

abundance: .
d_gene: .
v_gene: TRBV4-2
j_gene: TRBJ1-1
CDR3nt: TGTGCCAGCAGCCAAGAGGGGGCAGGAACTGAAGCTTTTTTT
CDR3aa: CASSQEGAGTEAFF

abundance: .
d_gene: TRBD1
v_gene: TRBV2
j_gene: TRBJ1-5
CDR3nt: TGTGCCAGCAGTGACTTCGGACAGGGTTATCAGCCCCAGCATTTT
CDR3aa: CASSDFGQGYQPQHF

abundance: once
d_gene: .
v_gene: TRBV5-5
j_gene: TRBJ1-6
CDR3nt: TGTGCCAGCAGCCTGGGATGGGCAGCAAATTCACCCCTCCACTTT
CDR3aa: CASSLGWAANSPLHF

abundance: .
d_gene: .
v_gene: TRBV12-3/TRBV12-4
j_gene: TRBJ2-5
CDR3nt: TGTGCCAGCAGTTTATCCACATCCGAGACCCAGTACTTC
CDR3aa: CASSLSTSETQYF

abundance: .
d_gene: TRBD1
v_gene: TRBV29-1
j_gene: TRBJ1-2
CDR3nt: TGCAGCGTTGATGACAGGGGCGACTATGGCTACACCTTC
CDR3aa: CSVDDRGDYGYTF

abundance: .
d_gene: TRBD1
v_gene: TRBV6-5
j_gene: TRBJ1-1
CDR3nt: TGTGCCGGCACAGGGGTCATGAACACTGAAGCTTTCTTT
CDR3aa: CAGTGVMNTEAFF

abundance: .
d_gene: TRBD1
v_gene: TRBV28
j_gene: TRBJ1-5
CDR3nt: TGTGCCAGCAGTTCACACAGGGGGGTAGGCAATCAGCCCCAGCATTTT
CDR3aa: CASSSHRGVGNQPQHF

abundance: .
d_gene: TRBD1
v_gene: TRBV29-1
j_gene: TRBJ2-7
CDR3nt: TGCAGCGTGAAGGGACAGGGTATCTACGAGCAGTACTTC
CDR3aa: CSVKGQGIYEQYF

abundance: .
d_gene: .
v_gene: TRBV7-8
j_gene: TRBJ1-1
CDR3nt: TGTGCCAGCAGCCGGGATAGGCGGTTGAACACTGAAGCTTTCTTT
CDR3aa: CASSRDRRLNTEAFF

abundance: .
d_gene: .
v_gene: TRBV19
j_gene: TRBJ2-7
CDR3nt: TGTGCCAGTAGTAGCGGCAGCCTTTACGAGCAGTACTTC
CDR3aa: CASSSGSLYEQYF

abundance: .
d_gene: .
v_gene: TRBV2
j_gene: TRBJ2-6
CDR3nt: TGTGCCAGCAGAGCGTGGGAGAGGTTATCGGGGGCCAACGTCCTGACTTTC
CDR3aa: CASRAWERLSGANVLTF

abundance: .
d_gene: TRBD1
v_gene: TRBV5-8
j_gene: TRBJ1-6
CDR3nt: TGTGCCAGCAGGGGACAGATTGGCGACCTCGGTTCACCCCTCCACTTT
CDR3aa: CASRGQIGDLGSPLHF

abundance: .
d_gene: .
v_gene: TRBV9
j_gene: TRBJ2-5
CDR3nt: TGTGCCAGCAGCGTAGGGCGGCAAGAGACCCAGTACTTC
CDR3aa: CASSVGRQETQYF

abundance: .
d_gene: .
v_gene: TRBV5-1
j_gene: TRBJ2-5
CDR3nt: TGCGCCAGCAGCTTGGTCGGCGGCCAAGAGACCCAGTACTTC
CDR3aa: CASSLVGGQETQYF

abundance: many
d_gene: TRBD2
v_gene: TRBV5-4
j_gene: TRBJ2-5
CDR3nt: TGTGCCAGCAGCTCGGGGGGTTCACGACAAGAGACCCAGTACTTC
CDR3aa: CASSSGGSRQETQYF

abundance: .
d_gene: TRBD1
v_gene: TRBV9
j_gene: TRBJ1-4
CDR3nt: TGTGCCAGCAGCGTAGGACAGGGGGCAACTAATGAAAAACTGTTTTTT
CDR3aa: CASSVGQGATNEKLFF

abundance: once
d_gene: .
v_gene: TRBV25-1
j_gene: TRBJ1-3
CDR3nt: TGTGCCAGCAGTGAGGGCCGGACAGTATTCTCTGGAAACACCATATATTTT
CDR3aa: CASSEGRTVFSGNTIYF

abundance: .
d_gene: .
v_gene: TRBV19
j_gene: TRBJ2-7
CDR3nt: TGTGCCAGTAGTATAGCGCCAGGGGCAACCTACGAGCAGTACTTC
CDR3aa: CASSIAPGATYEQYF

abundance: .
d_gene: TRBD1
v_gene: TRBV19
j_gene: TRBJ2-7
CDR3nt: TGTGCCAGTACCCAAGCCGGGACAGGGGGTTCCTACGAGCAGTACTTC
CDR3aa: CASTQAGTGGSYEQYF

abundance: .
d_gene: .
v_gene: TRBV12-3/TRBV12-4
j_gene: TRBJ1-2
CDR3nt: TGTGCCAGCAGGCCCCAGGGATTGTATGGCTACACCTTC
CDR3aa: CASRPQGLYGYTF

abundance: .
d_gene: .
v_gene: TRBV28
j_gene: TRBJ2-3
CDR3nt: TGTGCCAGCAGCCGATATCACAAAGGGAGATGGGATACGCAGTATTTT
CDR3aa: CASSRYHKGRWDTQYF

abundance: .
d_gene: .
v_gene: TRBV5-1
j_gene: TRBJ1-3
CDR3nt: TGCGCCAGCAGCTTGGGGGCAGAAGGAAACACCATATATTTT
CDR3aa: CASSLGAEGNTIYF

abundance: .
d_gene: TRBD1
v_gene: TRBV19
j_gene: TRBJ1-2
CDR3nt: TGTGCCAGTAGTCGGACAGGGAATGGCTACACCTTC
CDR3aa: CASSRTGNGYTF